This record concerns one T cell receptor (beta chain) sequence. As for time point: baseline pretreatment blood. Treatment denoted: 15 Gy SBRT to primary tumor, nephrectomy 4 weeks later. Serial blood draws occurred at baseline and 2 and 4 weeks post-SBRT. The tumor was a clear cell renal cell carcinoma. The data were produced by immunoSEQ multiplex PCR, yet TCRdb's version contains in-frame clones alone and is incomplete. The table includes tens of thousands of clones, just under 80% detected once. V was shortened by 0 bases and J by 4 bases, with 9 bases between the two germline ends. The germline V gene encodes CDR1 SGHTA and CDR2 FQGNSA. The CDR3 sequence is 14 residues long. The record originates from a study of radiation and T cells in renal cell carcinoma.

V and J are TRBV7-2 and TRBJ1-2, with D perhaps TRBD1 (5 bases). The source was blood, collected from a patient whose treatment included radiotherapy and nephrectomy. The clonotype was recovered from a man aged 55 to 69 with renal cell carcinoma. This chain's CDR3 is CASSLAGGPYGYTF. The CDR3, as DNA: TGTGCCAGCAGCTTAGCGGGGGGTCCCTATGGCTACACCTTC.